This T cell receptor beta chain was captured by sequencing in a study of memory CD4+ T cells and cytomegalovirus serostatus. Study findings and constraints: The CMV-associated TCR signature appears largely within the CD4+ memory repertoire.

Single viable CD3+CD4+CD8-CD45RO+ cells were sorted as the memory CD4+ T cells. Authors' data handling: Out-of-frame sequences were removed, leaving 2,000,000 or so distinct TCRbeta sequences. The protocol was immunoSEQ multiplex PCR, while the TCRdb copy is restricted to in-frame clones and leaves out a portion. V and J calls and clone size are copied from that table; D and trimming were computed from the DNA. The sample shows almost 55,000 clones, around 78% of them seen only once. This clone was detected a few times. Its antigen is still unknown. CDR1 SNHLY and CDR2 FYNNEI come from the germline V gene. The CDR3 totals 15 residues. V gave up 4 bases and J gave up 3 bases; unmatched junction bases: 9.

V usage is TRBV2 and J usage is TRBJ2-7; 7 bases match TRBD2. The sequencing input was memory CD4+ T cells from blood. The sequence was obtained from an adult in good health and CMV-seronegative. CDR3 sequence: CASSASWREFYEQYF. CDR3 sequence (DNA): TGTGCCAGCAGTGCCTCCTGGCGGGAGTTCTACGAGCAGTACTTC.